The sequence of this T cell receptor (beta chain) was determined in a study of OX40 agonist ivuxolimab in advanced cancers. General study findings and limits: The authors also found low normalized T-cell clonal expansion in some nonresponders. Among the lowest peripheral clonal expansion occurred in 0.1-3.0 mg/kg partial responders. By week 6 at 0.1 to 3.0 mg/kg, blood CD4+ and CD8+ T cells had expanded clonally.

As for this clone: The antigen is undetermined.

If patients had autoimmune disease history or systemic immunosuppression, they were excluded. Using immunoSEQ multiplex PCR, the repertoire was profiled, and TCRdb retains in-frame clones only, with some absent. The sample has 50,000 to 75,000 clones, 70% to 90% seen once. The TCR comes from an adult with an advanced solid tumor such as melanoma, head and neck, liver or kidney cancer. This specimen consisted of CD4+ or CD8+ T cells sorted from blood, obtained in a trial of the OX40 agonist ivuxolimab.

The CDR3 DNA sequence: TGTGCCAGCAGACCGGGAGAGACCCAGTACTTC. Translated, it gives CASRPGETQYF. J is TRBJ2-5 and V is TRBV5-5; D ambiguous. V dropped 5 bases and J dropped 4 bases, with 6 bases sitting between them. Germline values: CDR1 SGHKS, CDR2 YYEKEE (reference sequence). The CDR3 consists of 11 residues.